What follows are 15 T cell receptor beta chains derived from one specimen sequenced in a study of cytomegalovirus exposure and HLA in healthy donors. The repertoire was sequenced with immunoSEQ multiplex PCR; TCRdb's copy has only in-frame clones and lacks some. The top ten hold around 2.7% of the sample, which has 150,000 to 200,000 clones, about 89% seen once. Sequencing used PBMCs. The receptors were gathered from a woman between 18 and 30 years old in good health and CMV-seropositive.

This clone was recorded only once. The CDR3 protein is CASSSAGANTGELFF. CDR3 nucleotide sequence: TGTGCCAGCAGCTCAGCGGGAGCGAACACCGGGGAGCTGTTTTTT. This chain links TRBV11-3 with TRBJ2-2; 8 bases are a match to TRBD2. The CDR3 length is 15 residues. The germline V gene encodes CDR1 SGHNT and CDR2 YENEEA. V trimming: 4 bases; J trimming: 0 bases; junction bases outside the gene matches: 1.

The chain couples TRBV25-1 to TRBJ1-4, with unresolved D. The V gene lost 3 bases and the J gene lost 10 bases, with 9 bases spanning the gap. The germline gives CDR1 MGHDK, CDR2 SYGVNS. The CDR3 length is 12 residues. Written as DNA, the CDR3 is TGTGCCAGCAGTGACTTCAGTGGAAAACTGTTTTTT. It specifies CASSDFSGKLFF. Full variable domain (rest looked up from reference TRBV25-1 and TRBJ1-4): EADIYQTPRYLVIGTGKKITLECSQTMGHDKMYWYQQDPGMELHLIHYSYGVNSTEKGDLSSESTVSRIRTEHFPLTLESARPSHTSQYLCASSDFSGKLFFGSGTQLSVL.

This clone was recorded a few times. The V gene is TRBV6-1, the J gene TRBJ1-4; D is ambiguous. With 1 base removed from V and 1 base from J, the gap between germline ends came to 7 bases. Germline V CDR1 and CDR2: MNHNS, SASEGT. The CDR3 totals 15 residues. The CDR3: CASSEGEGTNEKLFF. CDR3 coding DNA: TGTGCCAGCAGTGAAGGGGAGGGAACTAATGAAAAACTGTTTTTT.

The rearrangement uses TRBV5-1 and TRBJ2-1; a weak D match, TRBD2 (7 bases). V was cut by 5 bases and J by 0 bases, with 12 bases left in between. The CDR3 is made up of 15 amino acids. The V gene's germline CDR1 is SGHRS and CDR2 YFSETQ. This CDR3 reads CASSSGGPSYNEQFF. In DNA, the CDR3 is TGCGCCAGCAGTTCCGGGGGGCCCTCCTACAATGAGCAGTTCTTC.

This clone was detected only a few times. CDR3 nucleotide sequence: TGTGCCAGCAGCCCACAGCGGGGGGGCCCCGAGCAGTACTTC. It is translated as CASSPQRGGPEQYF. This chain links TRBV7-2 with TRBJ2-7, with TRBD2 matching 10 bases. Trimming took 5 bases from V and 6 from J; bases not matched to a gene: 7. There are 14 residues in the CDR3. The V gene's germline CDR1 is SGHTA and CDR2 FQGNSA.

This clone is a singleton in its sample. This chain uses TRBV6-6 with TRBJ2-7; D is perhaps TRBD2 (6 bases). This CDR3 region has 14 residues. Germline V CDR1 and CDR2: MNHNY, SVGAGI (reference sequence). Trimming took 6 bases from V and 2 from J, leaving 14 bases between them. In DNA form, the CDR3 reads TGTGCCAGCAGGGGCCCGGGGGTCACCTACGAGCAGTACTTC. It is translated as CASRGPGVTYEQYF.

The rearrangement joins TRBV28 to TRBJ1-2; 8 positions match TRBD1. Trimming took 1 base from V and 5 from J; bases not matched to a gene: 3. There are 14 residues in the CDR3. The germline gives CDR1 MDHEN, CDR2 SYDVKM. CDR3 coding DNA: TGTGCCAGCAGTTTATCGGACAGGGTTTATGGCTACACCTTC. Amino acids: CASSLSDRVYGYTF.

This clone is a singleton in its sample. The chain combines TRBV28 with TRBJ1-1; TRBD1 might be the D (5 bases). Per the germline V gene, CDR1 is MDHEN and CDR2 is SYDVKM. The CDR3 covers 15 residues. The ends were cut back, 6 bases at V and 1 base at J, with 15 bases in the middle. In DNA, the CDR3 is TGTGCCAGCAGAAAGAGCCTGGGGGGGAACACTGAAGCTTTCTTT. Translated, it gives CASRKSLGGNTEAFF.

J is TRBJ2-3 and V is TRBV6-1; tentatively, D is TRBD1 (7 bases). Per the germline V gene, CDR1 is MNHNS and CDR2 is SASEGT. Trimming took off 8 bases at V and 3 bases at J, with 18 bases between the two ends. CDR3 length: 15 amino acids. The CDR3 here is CASVYQGGGTDTQYF. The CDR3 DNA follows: TGTGCCAGCGTCTATCAGGGGGGAGGTACAGATACGCAGTATTTT.

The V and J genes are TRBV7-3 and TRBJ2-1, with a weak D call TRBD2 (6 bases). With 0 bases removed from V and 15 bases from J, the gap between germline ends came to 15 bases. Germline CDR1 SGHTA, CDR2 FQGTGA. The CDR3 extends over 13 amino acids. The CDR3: CASSLTLGTSWFF. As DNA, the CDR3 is TGTGCCAGCAGCTTAACGTTGGGGACTTCTTGGTTCTTC. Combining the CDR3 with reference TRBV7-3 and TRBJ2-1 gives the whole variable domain GAGVSQTPSNKVTEKGKYVELRCDPISGHTALYWYRQSLGQGPEFLIYFQGTGAADDSGLPNDRFFAVRPEGSVSTLKIQRTERGDSAVYLCASSLTLGTSWFFGPGTRLTVL.

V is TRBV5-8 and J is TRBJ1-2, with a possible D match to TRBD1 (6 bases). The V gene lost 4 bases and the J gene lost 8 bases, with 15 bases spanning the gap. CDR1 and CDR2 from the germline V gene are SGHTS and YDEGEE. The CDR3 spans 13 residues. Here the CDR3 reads CASSPNRVSGYTF. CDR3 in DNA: TGTGCCAGCAGCCCGAACAGGGTCAGCGGCTACACCTTC.

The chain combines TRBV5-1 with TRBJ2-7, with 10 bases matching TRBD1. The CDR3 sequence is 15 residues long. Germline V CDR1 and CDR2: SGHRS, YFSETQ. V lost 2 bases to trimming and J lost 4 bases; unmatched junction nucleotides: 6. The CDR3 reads CASSFGQGVWYEQYF. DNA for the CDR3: TGCGCCAGCAGCTTCGGACAGGGGGTATGGTACGAGCAGTACTTC.

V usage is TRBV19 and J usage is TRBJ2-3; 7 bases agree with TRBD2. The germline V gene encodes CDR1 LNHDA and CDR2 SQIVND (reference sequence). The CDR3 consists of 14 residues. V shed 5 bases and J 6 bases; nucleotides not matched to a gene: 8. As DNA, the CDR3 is TGTGCCAGTAGTGGGGAGGGATTCGCGGATACGCAGTATTTT. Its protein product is CASSGEGFADTQYF.

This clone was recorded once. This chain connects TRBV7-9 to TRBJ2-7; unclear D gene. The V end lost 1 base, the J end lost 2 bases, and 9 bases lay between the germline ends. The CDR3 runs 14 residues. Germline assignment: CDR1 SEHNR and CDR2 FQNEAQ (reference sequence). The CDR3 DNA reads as TGTGCCAGCAGCTTAGAATCCACAACCTACGAGCAGTACTTC. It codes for CASSLESTTYEQYF.

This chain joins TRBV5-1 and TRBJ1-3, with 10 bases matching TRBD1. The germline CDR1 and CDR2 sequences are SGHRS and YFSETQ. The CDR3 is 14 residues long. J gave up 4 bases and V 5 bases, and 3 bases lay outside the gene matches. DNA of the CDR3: TGCGCCAGCAGTCCGGGACAGGGGGGAAACACCATATATTTT. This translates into CASSPGQGGNTIYF.